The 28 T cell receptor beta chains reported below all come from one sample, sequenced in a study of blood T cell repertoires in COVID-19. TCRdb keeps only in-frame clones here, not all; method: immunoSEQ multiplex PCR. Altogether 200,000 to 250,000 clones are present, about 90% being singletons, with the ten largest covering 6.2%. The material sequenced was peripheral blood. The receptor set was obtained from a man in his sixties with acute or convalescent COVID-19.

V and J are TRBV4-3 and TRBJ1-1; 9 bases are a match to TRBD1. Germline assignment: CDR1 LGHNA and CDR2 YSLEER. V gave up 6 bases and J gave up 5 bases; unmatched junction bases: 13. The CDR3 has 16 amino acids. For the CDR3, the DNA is TGCGCCAGCAGACTCTCGACAGGGGGTATCCGGACTGAAGCTTTCTTT. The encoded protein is CASRLSTGGIRTEAFF.

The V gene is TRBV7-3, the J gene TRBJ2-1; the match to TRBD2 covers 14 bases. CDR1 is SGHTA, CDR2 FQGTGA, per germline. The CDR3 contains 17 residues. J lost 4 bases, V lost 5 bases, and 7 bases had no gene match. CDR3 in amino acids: CASSTGLAGELYNEQFF. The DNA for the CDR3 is TGTGCCAGCAGCACGGGACTAGCGGGAGAACTTTACAATGAGCAGTTCTTC.

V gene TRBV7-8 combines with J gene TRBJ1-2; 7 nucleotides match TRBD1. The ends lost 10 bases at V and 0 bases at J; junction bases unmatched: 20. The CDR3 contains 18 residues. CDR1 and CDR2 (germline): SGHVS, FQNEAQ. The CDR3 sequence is CATHHTGDRGSSNYGYTF. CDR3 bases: TGTGCCACCCACCACACGGGGGACAGAGGATCTTCTAACTATGGCTACACCTTC.

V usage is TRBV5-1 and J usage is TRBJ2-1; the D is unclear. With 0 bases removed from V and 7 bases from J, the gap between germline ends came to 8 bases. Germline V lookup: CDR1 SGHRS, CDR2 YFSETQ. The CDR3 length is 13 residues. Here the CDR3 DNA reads TGCGCCAGCAGCTTGGATCCTAAAAATGAGCAGTTCTTC. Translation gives CASSLDPKNEQFF.

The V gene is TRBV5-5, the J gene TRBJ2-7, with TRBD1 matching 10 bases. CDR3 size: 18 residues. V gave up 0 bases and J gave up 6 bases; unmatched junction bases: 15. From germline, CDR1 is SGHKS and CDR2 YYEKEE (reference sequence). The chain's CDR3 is CASSLEGWGTGVLSEQYF. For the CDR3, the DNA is TGTGCCAGCAGCTTGGAGGGTTGGGGGACAGGGGTCTTAAGCGAGCAGTACTTC.

The CDR3 reads CSVEKGLEADTQYF. In DNA, the CDR3 is TGCAGCGTTGAAAAAGGACTAGAGGCAGATACGCAGTATTTT. The rearrangement joins TRBV29-1 to TRBJ2-3, with TRBD2 identical over 7 bases. J lost 4 bases, V lost 2 bases, and 6 bases had no gene match. The CDR3 has 14 residues. CDR1 and CDR2 from the germline V gene are SQVTM and ANQGSEA.

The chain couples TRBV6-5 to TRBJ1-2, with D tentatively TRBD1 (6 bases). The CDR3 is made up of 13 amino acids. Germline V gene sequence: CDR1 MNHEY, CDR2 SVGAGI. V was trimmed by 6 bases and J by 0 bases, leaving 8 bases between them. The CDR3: CASSQGTNYGYTF. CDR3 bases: TGTGCCAGCAGCCAGGGGACTAACTATGGCTACACCTTC.

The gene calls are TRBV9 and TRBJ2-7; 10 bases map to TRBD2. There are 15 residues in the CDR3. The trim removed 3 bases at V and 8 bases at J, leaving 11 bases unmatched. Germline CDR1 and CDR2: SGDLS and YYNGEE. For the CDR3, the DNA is TGTGCCAGCAGCGCGGCTAGCGGGAGTGTTCTGCAGCAGTACTTC. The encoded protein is CASSAASGSVLQQYF.

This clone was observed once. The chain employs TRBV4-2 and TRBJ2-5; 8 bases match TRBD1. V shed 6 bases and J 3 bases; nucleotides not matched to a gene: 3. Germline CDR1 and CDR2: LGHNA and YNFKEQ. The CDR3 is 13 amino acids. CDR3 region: CASRRQGKETQYF. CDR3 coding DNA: TGTGCCAGCAGAAGACAGGGGAAAGAGACCCAGTACTTC.

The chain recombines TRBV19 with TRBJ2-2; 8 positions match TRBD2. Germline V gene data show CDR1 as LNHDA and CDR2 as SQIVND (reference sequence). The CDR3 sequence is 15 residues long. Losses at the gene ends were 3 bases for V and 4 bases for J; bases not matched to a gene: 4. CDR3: CASSMRGASTGELFF. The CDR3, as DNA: TGTGCCAGTAGTATGCGGGGGGCGAGCACCGGGGAGCTGTTTTTT.

The CDR3 nucleotides are TGTGCCAGCAGCGTGGACCTAACTAGCGCGAACACCGGGGAGCTGTTTTTT. Encoded protein: CASSVDLTSANTGELFF. This chain connects TRBV9 to TRBJ2-2, with TRBD2 matching over 7 bases. The CDR3 is made up of 17 amino acids. Germline V gene data show CDR1 as SGDLS and CDR2 as YYNGEE. With 2 bases clipped from V and 0 bases from J, the junction kept 7 bases outside the gene matches.

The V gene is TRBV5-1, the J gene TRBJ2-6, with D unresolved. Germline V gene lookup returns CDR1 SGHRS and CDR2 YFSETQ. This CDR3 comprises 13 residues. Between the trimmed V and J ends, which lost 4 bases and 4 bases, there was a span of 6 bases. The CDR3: CASSQAGANVLTF. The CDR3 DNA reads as TGCGCCAGCAGCCAGGCCGGGGCCAACGTCCTGACTTTC.

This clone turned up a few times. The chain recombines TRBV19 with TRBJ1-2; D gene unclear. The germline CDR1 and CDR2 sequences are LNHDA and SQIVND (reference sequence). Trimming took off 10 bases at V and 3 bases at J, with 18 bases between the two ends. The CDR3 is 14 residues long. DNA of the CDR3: TGTGCCACCGCGCCCTACGGAGGTGACTATGGCTACACCTTC. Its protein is CATAPYGGDYGYTF.

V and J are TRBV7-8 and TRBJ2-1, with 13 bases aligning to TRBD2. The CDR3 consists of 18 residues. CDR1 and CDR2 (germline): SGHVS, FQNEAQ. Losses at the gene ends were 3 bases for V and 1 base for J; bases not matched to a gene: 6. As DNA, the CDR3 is TGTGCCAGCAGCTTTGGACTAGCGGGAGAGGGGTCCTACAATGAGCAGTTCTTC. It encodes CASSFGLAGEGSYNEQFF.

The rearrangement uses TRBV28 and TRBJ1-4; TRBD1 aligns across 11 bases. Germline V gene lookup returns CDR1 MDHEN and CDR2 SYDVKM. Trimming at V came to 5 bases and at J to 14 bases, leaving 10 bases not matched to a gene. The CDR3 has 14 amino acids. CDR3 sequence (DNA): TGTGCCAGCAGTCCCGGACAGGGGGCCGGGAGGCTGTTTTTT. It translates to CASSPGQGAGRLFF.

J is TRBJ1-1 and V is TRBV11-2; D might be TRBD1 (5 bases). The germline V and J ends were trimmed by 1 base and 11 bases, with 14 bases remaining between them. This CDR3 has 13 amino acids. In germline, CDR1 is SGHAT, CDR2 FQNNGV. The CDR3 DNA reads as TGTGCCAGCAGCTTAGCAGGTGGGGGGAGCGCTTTCTTT. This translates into CASSLAGGGSAFF.

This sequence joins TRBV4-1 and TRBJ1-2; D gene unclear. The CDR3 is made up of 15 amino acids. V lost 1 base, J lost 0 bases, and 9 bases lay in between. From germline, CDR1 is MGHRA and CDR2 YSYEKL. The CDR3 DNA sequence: TGCGCCAGCAGCCAAGTGGCGGGAACTAACTATGGCTACACCTTC. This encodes CASSQVAGTNYGYTF.

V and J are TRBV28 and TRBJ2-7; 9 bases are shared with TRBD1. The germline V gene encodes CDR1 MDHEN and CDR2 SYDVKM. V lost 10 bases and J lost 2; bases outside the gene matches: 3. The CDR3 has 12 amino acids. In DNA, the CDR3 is TGTGCCACCGACAGGGGGACCTACGAGCAGTACTTC. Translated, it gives CATDRGTYEQYF.

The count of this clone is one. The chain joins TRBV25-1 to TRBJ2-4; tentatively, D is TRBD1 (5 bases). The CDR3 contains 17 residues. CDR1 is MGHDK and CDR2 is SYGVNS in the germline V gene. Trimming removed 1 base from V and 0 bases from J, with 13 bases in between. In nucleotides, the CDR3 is TGTGCCAGCAGTGAATGGGTGACAGCTCTAGCCAAAAACATTCAGTACTTC. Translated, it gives CASSEWVTALAKNIQYF.

The DNA of the CDR3 is TGTGCCAGCAGCTTAGAGGCTAGCGGGTTTTACGAGCAGTACTTC. It specifies CASSLEASGFYEQYF. The V call is TRBV11-2, the J call TRBJ2-7; 8 bases align to TRBD2. Germline V gene data show CDR1 as SGHAT and CDR2 as FQNNGV. V trimming: 0 bases; J trimming: 4 bases; junction bases outside the gene matches: 5. The CDR3 runs 15 residues.

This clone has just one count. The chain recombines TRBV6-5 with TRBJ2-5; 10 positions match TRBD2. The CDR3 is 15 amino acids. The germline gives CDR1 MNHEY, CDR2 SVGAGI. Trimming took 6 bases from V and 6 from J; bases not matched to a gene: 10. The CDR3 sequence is CASSLGTSEIKTQYF. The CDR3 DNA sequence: TGTGCCAGCAGCCTAGGGACTAGCGAAATAAAGACCCAGTACTTC.

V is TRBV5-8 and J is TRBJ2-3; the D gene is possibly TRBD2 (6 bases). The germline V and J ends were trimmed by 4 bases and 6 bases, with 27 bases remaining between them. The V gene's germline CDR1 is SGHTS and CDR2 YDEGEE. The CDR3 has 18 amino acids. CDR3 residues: CASSRLDGGRSTMDTQYF. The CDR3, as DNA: TGTGCCAGCAGCCGCCTAGACGGGGGTCGGAGCACGATGGATACGCAGTATTTT.

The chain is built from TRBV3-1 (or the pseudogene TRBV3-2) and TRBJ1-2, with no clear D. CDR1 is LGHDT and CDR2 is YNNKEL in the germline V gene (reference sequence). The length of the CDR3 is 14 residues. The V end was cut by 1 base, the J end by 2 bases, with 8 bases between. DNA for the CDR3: TGTGCCAGCAGCCAAGTAGACTCAAACTATGGCTACACCTTC. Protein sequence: CASSQVDSNYGYTF.

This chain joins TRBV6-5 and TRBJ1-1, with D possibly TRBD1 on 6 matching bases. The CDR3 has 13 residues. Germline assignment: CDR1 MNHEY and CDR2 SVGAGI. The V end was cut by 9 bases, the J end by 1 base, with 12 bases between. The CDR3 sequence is CASERGGNTEAFF. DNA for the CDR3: TGTGCCAGTGAGAGGGGGGGGAACACTGAAGCTTTCTTT.

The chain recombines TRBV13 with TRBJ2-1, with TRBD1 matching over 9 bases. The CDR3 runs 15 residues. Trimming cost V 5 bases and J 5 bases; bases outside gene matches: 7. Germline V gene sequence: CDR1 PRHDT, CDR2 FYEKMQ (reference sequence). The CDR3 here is CASSHRGRTHNEQFF. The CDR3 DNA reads TGTGCCAGCAGCCACAGGGGGCGAACACACAATGAGCAGTTCTTC.

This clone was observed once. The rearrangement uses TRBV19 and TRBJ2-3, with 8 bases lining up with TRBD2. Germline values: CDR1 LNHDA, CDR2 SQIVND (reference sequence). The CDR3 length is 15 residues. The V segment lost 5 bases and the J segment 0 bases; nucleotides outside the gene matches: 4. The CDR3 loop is CASSSTSVSTDTQYF. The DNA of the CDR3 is TGTGCCAGTAGTTCGACTAGCGTCAGCACAGATACGCAGTATTTT.

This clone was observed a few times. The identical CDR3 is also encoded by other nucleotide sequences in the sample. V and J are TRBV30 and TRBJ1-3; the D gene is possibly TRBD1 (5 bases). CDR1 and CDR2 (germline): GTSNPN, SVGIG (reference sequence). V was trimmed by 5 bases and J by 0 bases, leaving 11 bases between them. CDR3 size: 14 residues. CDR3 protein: CAWGQGDSGNTIYF. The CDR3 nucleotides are TGTGCCTGGGGCCAAGGGGACTCTGGAAACACCATATATTTT.

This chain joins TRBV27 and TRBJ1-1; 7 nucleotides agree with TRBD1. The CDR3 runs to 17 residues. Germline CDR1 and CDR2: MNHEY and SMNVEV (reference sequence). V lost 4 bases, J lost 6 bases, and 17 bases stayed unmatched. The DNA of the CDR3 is TGTGCCAGCAGTTACATAGGGGGCAGGGCTGGATTCGCTGAAGCTTTCTTT. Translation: CASSYIGGRAGFAEAFF.